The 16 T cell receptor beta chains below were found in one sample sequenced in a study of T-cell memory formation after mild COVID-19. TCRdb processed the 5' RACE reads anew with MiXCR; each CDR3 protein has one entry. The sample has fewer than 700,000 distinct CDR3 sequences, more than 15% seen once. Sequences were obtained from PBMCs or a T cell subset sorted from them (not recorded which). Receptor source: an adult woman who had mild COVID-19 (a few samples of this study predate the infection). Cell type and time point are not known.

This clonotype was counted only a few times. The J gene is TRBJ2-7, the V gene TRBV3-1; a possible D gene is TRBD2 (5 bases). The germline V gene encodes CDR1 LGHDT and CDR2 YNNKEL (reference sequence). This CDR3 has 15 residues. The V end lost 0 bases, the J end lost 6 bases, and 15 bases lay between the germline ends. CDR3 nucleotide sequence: TGTGCCAGCAGCCAAGATACTCGAGGGCCACTCGAGCAGTACTTC. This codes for CASSQDTRGPLEQYF.

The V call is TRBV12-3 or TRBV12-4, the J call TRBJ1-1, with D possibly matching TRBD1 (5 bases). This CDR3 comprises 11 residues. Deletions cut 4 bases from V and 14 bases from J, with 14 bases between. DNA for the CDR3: TGTGCCAGCAGTTCTGGGACCCAGGGATTCTTT. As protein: CASSSGTQGFF.

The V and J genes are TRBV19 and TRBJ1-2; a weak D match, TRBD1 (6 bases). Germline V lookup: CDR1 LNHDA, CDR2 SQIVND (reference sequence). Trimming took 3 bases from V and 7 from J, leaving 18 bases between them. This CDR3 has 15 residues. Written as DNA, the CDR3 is TGTGCCAGTAGTATCCCCCTCGCAGGGGCAGGTGGCTACACCTTC. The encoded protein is CASSIPLAGAGGYTF.

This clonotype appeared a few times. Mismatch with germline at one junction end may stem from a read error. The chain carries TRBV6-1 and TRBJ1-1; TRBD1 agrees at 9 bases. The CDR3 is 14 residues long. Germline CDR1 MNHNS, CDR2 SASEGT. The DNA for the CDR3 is TGTGCCAGCAGTGTCGGACAGGGGAACGCTGAAGCTTTCTTT. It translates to CASSVGQGNAEAFF.

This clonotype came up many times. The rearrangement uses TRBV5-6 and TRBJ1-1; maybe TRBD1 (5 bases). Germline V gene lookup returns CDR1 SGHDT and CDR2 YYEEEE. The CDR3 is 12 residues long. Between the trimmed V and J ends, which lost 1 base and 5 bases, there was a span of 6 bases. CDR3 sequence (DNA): TGTGCCAGCAGCTTGCGGGGGACTGAAGCTTTCTTT. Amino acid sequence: CASSLRGTEAFF.

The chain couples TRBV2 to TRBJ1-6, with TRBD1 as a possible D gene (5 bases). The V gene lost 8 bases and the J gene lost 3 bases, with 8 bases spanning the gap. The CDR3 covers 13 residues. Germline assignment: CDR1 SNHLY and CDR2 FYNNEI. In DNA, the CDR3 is TGTGCCAGCGTGACAGACTATAATTCACCCCTCCACTTT. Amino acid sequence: CASVTDYNSPLHF.

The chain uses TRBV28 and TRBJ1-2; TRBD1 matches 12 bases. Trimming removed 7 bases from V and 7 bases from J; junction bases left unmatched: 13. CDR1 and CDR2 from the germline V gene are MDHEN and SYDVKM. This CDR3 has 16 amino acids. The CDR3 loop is CASTGSRDRGRGGYTF. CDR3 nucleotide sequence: TGTGCCAGCACCGGAAGCAGGGACAGGGGGCGAGGTGGCTACACCTTC.

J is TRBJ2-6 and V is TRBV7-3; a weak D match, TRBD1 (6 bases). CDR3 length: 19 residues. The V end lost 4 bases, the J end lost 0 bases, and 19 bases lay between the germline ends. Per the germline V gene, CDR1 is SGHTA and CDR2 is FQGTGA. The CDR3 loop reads CASSSDTQGTHSGANVLTF. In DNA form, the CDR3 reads TGTGCCAGCAGCTCCGATACCCAGGGGACCCACTCTGGGGCCAACGTCCTGACTTTC. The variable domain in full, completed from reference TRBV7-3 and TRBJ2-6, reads GAGVSQTPSNKVTEKGKYVELRCDPISGHTALYWYRQSLGQGPEFLIYFQGTGAADDSGLPNDRFFAVRPEGSVSTLKIQRTERGDSAVYLCASSSDTQGTHSGANVLTFGAGSRLTVL.

The CDR3 DNA is TGTGCCAGTAAACTCGACAGGGGCTCGACCGGGGAGCTGTTTTTT. Translation gives CASKLDRGSTGELFF. This chain uses TRBV6-4 with TRBJ2-2; TRBD1 aligns across 8 bases. Germline V gene data show CDR1 as MRHNA and CDR2 as SNTAGT. This CDR3 comprises 15 residues. The V gene end was trimmed by 9 bases and the J gene end by 5 bases; junction bases not matched to a gene: 11.

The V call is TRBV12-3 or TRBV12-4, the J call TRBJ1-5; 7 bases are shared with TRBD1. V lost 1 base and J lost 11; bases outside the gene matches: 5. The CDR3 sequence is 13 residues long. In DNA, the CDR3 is TGTGCCAGCAGTTTAGTAGGGGGACAGACCCAGCATTTT. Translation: CASSLVGGQTQHF.

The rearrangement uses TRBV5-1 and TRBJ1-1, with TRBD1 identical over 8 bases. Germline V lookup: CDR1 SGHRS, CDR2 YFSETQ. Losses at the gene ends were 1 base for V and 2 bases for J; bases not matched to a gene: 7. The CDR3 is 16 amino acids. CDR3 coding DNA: TGCGCCAGCAGCTTGCCCAGACAGGGGCCCAACACTGAAGCTTTCTTT. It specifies CASSLPRQGPNTEAFF.

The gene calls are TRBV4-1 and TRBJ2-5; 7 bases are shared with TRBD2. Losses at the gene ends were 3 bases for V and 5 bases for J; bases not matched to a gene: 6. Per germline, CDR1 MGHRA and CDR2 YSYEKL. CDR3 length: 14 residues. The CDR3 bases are TGCGCCAGCAGCCACTTGGGGGGAGGGGAGACCCAGTACTTC. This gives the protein CASSHLGGGETQYF.

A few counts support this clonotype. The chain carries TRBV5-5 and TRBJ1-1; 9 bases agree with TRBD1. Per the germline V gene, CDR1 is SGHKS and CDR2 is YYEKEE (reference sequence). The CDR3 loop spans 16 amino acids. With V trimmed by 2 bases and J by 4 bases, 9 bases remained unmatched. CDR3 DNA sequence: TGTGCCAGCAGCTTACAGGGGGCAATCCCGGGCACTGAAGCTTTCTTT. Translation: CASSLQGAIPGTEAFF.

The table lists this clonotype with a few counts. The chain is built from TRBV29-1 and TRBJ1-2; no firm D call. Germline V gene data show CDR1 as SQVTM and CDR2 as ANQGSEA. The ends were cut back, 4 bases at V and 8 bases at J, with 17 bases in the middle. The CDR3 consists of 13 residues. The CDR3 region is CSVVWAAGSGYTF. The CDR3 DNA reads TGCAGCGTTGTTTGGGCAGCCGGTTCAGGCTACACCTTC.

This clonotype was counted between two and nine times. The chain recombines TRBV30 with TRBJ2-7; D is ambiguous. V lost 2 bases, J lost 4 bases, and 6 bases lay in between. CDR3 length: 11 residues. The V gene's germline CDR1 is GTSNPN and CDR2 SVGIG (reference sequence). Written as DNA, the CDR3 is TGTGCCTGGAGTACGAGGTACGAGCAGTACTTC. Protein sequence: CAWSTRYEQYF.

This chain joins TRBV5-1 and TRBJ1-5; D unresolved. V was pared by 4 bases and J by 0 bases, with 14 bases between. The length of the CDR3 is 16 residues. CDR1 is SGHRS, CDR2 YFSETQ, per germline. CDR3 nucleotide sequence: TGCGCCAGCAGCCCCTTAGGGCAGAATAGCAATCAGCCCCAGCATTTT. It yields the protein CASSPLGQNSNQPQHF.